This TCR beta chain was retrieved from a study of T cells in Graves' hyperthyroidism and ophthalmopathy. It was uncontrolled infection, other autoimmune disease, pregnancy or lactation that excluded patients. Thyroid ultrasound and orbital computed tomography, with clinical symptoms and serum thyroxine and TRAb, informed diagnoses. Findings and caveats of the study: Most thyroid clonotypes expanded above 0.001 appeared in blood too.

Notes on this clonotype: The antigen remains undetermined. This may come from a read error, since a much larger clone is one base off.

What was amplified from RNA transcripts were TCR beta CDR3 regions. TCR CDR3 regions were first amplified by RT-PCR with HTBI primers. From the multiplex PCR reads, TCRdb called clonotypes with MiXCR, one entry per CDR3 protein. Among approximately 510,000 distinct CDR3 sequences listed, 46% were seen once. CDR1 is ENHRY and CDR2 is SYGVKD in the germline V gene. Trimming removed 3 bases from V and 8 bases from J, with 10 bases in between. The CDR3 runs to 13 residues. The source of this sequence is an adult woman with Graves' disease, either hyperthyroidism or ophthalmopathy (not recorded which). The sample taken for sequencing was peripheral blood or thyroid tissue (not recorded which). The V call is TRBV10-3, the J call TRBJ2-2, with D unclear. The CDR3 sequence is CAISEEPTGELFF. The CDR3 DNA reads as TGTGCCATCAGTGAAGAACCGACAGGGGAGCTGTTTTTT.